The 8 T cell receptor beta chains in this list originate from one sample, sequenced in a study of T cell repertoires in cytomegalovirus infection. TCRdb re-called the reads with MiXCR, one entry per CDR3 protein. The sample contains 360,000 or so distinct CDR3 sequences, about 35% of which appear only once. Antigens of these TCRs are unknown. The source was cultured PBMCs, collected from culture after CMV antigen stimulation. Receptors were obtained from a human donor in good health (CMV status not recorded). Some clones in this sample may be carry-over from other donors' samples.

This clonotype was seen ten or more times. The genes are TRBV7-2 and TRBJ1-5; D unclear. V dropped 5 bases and J dropped 3 bases, with 14 bases sitting between them. The CDR3 runs to 15 residues. The germline V gene has CDR1 SGHTA and CDR2 FQGNSA. This CDR3 is CASSGQTPLNQPQHF. CDR3 bases: TGTGCCAGCAGCGGGCAAACTCCGCTCAATCAGCCCCAGCATTTT.

This clonotype was picked up many times. V and J are TRBV12-3 or TRBV12-4 and TRBJ1-5, with D unclear. V was pared by 4 bases and J by 4 bases, with 14 bases between. The CDR3 has 15 amino acids. CDR3 region: CASSWALGENQPQHF. The CDR3 DNA sequence: TGTGCCAGCAGTTGGGCCCTGGGAGAAAATCAGCCCCAGCATTTT.

This clonotype appeared a few times. The rearrangement uses TRBV11-2 and TRBJ1-1, with D possibly being TRBD1 (5 bases). Germline CDR1 SGHAT, CDR2 FQNNGV. Trimming removed 0 bases from V and 5 bases from J, with 10 bases in between. The CDR3 has 14 amino acids. CDR3 in DNA: TGTGCCAGCAGCTTAGATGGGGGGTATACTGAAGCTTTCTTT. This gives the protein CASSLDGGYTEAFF.

This clonotype was detected many times. The V gene is TRBV7-2, the J gene TRBJ1-4; D is possibly TRBD1 (5 bases). Per germline, CDR1 SGHTA and CDR2 FQGNSA. Trimming took off 5 bases at V and 2 bases at J, with 12 bases between the two ends. The CDR3 has 15 residues. CDR3 in DNA: TGTGCCAGCAGCGGGGCAGCCGTCACTAATGAAAAACTGTTTTTT. Encoded protein: CASSGAAVTNEKLFF.

The chain uses TRBV7-8 and TRBJ2-5; 10 bases line up with TRBD1. J gave up 2 bases and V 8 bases, and 8 bases lay outside the gene matches. Germline V gene sequence: CDR1 SGHVS, CDR2 FQNEAQ. The CDR3 is 15 amino acids. The CDR3 nucleotides are TGTGCCAGCTGCCGGGACAGGGGTATTCAAGAGACCCAGTACTTC. This sequence encodes CASCRDRGIQETQYF.

This chain links TRBV19 with TRBJ2-3, with a tentative D call TRBD2 (6 bases). Germline CDR1 is LNHDA and CDR2 is SQIVND (reference sequence). The V and J ends lost 6 bases and 0 bases respectively, with 10 bases between them. CDR3 size: 14 residues. The CDR3 region is CASRPGTSTDTQYF. CDR3 bases: TGTGCCAGTAGGCCCGGGACTAGCACAGATACGCAGTATTTT.

V is TRBV5-4 and J is TRBJ2-2, with 13 bases identical to TRBD2. Germline lookup yields CDR1 SGHNT and CDR2 YYREEE (reference sequence). J was trimmed by 4 bases and V by 3 bases; bases with no gene match: 3. This CDR3 comprises 16 residues. The CDR3 DNA is TGTGCCAGCAGCTGGAGGACTAGCGGGGGCACCGGGGAGCTGTTTTTT. This sequence encodes CASSWRTSGGTGELFF.

The J gene is TRBJ1-1, the V gene TRBV28, with no clear D. Between the trimmed V and J ends, which lost 5 bases and 10 bases, there was a span of 17 bases. Germline V gives CDR1 MDHEN, CDR2 SYDVKM. The CDR3 length is 13 residues. The CDR3 DNA follows: TGTGCCAGCAGTCGCGCCTTAAGGCCCCCAGCTTTCTTT. Translated: CASSRALRPPAFF.